These 26 T cell receptor beta chains share one sample of origin, sequenced in a study of blood T cell repertoires in COVID-19. The data were produced by immunoSEQ multiplex PCR, yet TCRdb's version contains in-frame clones alone and is incomplete. The table has approximately 50,000 clones, roughly 88% seen once. What was sequenced was peripheral blood. The receptors were sampled from a human donor in a cohort sampled during active COVID-19.

V gene TRBV6-5 combines with J gene TRBJ2-5; TRBD1 might be the D (6 bases). V lost 7 bases and J lost 4, with 13 bases in between. The CDR3 covers 13 residues. Per the germline V gene, CDR1 is MNHEY and CDR2 is SVGAGI. CDR3 bases: TGTGCCAGCACACAGGGACCCGGAGAGACCCAGTACTTC. Translated: CASTQGPGETQYF.

DNA for the CDR3: TGTGCCAGCCTGGAGGGGGCGACTCACACTGAAGCTTTCTTT. Protein product: CASLEGATHTEAFF. J is TRBJ1-1 and V is TRBV5-6; 7 bases match TRBD1. This CDR3 region has 14 residues. V was clipped by 7 bases and J by 3 bases; unmatched bases: 9. The V gene's germline CDR1 is SGHDT and CDR2 YYEEEE. Together with reference TRBV5-6 and TRBJ1-1, the CDR3 gives the full variable domain: DAGVTQSPTHLIKTRGQQVTLRCSPKSGHDTVSWYQQALGQGPQFIFQYYEEEERQRGNFPDRFSGHQFPNYSSELNVNALLLGDSALYLCASLEGATHTEAFFGQGTRLTVV.

The rearrangement joins TRBV2 to TRBJ2-4, with D possibly TRBD2 on 5 matching bases. Germline CDR1 SNHLY, CDR2 FYNNEI. V was pared by 5 bases and J by 4 bases, with 15 bases between. The CDR3 is 15 amino acids. CDR3 region: CASSRGVSGKNIQYF. Here the CDR3 DNA reads TGTGCCAGCAGTCGAGGCGTCAGCGGTAAAAACATTCAGTACTTC. The complete variable domain, with remaining parts taken from reference TRBV2 and TRBJ2-4, reads EPEVTQTPSHQVTQMGQEVILRCVPISNHLYFYWYRQILGQKVEFLVSFYNNEISEKSEIFDDQFSVERPDGSNFTLKIRSTKLEDSAMYFCASSRGVSGKNIQYFGAGTRLSVL.

The chain joins TRBV5-1 to TRBJ2-7; D call uncertain. The CDR3 contains 16 residues. The V and J ends lost 3 bases and 1 base respectively, with 17 bases between them. Germline assignment: CDR1 SGHRS and CDR2 YFSETQ. The DNA for the CDR3 is TGCGCCAGCAGCTCATCGCTGTTAGGCAGGTCCTACGAGCAGTACTTC. Translated: CASSSSLLGRSYEQYF.

The chain carries TRBV7-2 and TRBJ2-5; D might be TRBD2 (5 bases). V shed 5 bases and J shed 1 base, with 11 bases lying between them. The CDR3 is 14 residues long. CDR1 and CDR2 from the germline V gene are SGHTA and FQGNSA. The CDR3 coding sequence is TGTGCCAGCAGCGTAAACCGGGGCCAAGAGACCCAGTACTTC. As protein: CASSVNRGQETQYF.

This chain links TRBV11-2 with TRBJ1-2; TRBD1 matches 9 bases. The length of the CDR3 is 13 residues. V dropped 7 bases and J dropped 8; count of bases not matched to a gene: 8. Germline lookup yields CDR1 SGHAT and CDR2 FQNNGV. The CDR3 region is CASNRDRVGGYTF. The CDR3 nucleotides read TGTGCCAGCAACAGGGACAGGGTTGGCGGCTACACCTTC.

This clone was observed a few times. The CDR3 sequence is CASSPRGGNTIYF. The CDR3 region has the DNA TGTGCCAGCTCACCTCGGGGGGGAAACACCATATATTTT. This chain joins TRBV18 and TRBJ1-3; a weak D match, TRBD1 (5 bases). Germline assignment: CDR1 KGHSH and CDR2 LQKENI. This CDR3 is built from 13 residues. The ends were cut back, 3 bases at V and 4 bases at J, with 7 bases in the middle.

The chain uses TRBV23-1 and TRBJ2-1; 8 positions agree with TRBD2. TRBV23-1 is an ORF, and what it does is uncertain. The CDR3 spans 20 residues. Losses at the gene ends were 0 bases for V and 6 bases for J; bases not matched to a gene: 19. The chain's CDR3 is CASSQSGQGLLAGRSNEQFF. The CDR3 DNA reads as TGCGCCAGCAGTCAATCAGGGCAGGGCCTCTTAGCGGGACGATCCAATGAGCAGTTCTTC.

The chain combines TRBV27 with TRBJ2-1; possible D gene TRBD2, 6 bases. Between the trimmed V and J ends, which lost 4 bases and 8 bases, there was a span of 18 bases. This CDR3 contains 15 residues. CDR1 is MNHEY, CDR2 SMNVEV, per germline (reference sequence). CDR3 nucleotides: TGTGCCAGCAGTTCCCTAGGGGCGACTAGGGATGAGCAGTTCTTC. Amino acids: CASSSLGATRDEQFF.

This chain links TRBV24-1 with TRBJ2-2; D gene ambiguous. Germline V gene sequence: CDR1 KGHDR, CDR2 SFDVKD. Deletions cut 1 base from V and 15 bases from J, with 11 bases between. The CDR3 runs to 12 residues. The CDR3, as DNA: TGTGCCACCAGTGATTTCTTGTCGAGGATGTTTTTT. Translating gives CATSDFLSRMFF.

The V gene is TRBV2, the J gene TRBJ2-7; 8 bases map to TRBD1. Trimming cost V 4 bases and J 5 bases; bases outside gene matches: 4. This CDR3 is built from 13 residues. Germline V gene sequence: CDR1 SNHLY, CDR2 FYNNEI. The DNA of the CDR3 is TGTGCCAGCAGTGGGACAGGGACCCACGAGCAGTACTTC. It encodes CASSGTGTHEQYF.

The chain is built from TRBV7-6 and TRBJ2-2; TRBD2 matches at 7 bases. The germline gives CDR1 SGHVS, CDR2 FNYEAQ. Trimming cost V 5 bases and J 7 bases; bases outside gene matches: 13. This CDR3 comprises 16 residues. The CDR3 nucleotides are TGTGCCAGCAGCGAAGTCCCGGCGGGAGCGGGCGGGGAGCTGTTTTTT. Encoded protein: CASSEVPAGAGGELFF.

The V call is TRBV5-1, the J call TRBJ2-7, with 11 bases identical to TRBD1. This CDR3 comprises 15 residues. The V and J ends lost 4 bases and 0 bases, in that order; junction bases with no gene match: 3. Germline assignment: CDR1 SGHRS and CDR2 YFSETQ. CDR3 bases: TGCGCCAGCAGCCGGACAGGGGGCGACTCCTACGAGCAGTACTTC. This gives the protein CASSRTGGDSYEQYF.

The V gene is TRBV12-5, the J gene TRBJ2-5, with 9 bases aligning to TRBD1. V shed 7 bases and J 0 bases; nucleotides not matched to a gene: 9. Germline CDR1 reads LGHNT; CDR2 reads FRNRAP. The CDR3 covers 16 residues. CDR3 loop: CASVPSGTGHQETQYF. Here the CDR3 DNA reads TGTGCTAGTGTTCCCTCCGGGACAGGGCACCAAGAGACCCAGTACTTC.

This clone turned up a few times. J is TRBJ2-1 and V is TRBV15; D is unresolved. The germline V and J ends were trimmed by 0 bases and 6 bases, with 9 bases remaining between them. Germline V lookup: CDR1 LNHNV, CDR2 YYDKDF (reference sequence). The CDR3 contains 14 residues. The DNA of the CDR3 is TGTGCCACCAGCAGAGAGAGTACCGGCAATGAGCAGTTCTTC. Its translation is CATSRESTGNEQFF.

Here the CDR3 reads CASSGGTGVGDTQYF. As DNA, the CDR3 is TGTGCCAGCAGCGGGGGGACAGGGGTAGGGGATACGCAGTATTTT. The chain couples TRBV5-6 to TRBJ2-3; 10 bases are a match to TRBD1. Trimming removed 4 bases from V and 6 bases from J; junction bases left unmatched: 8. This CDR3 region has 15 residues. Germline V CDR1 and CDR2: SGHDT, YYEEEE.

The V call is TRBV9, the J call TRBJ2-2; TRBD2 matches 12 bases. Germline CDR1 is SGDLS and CDR2 is YYNGEE. V trimming: 0 bases; J trimming: 3 bases; junction bases outside the gene matches: 9. This CDR3 region has 19 residues. The CDR3 spells CASSVALAGGPRDTGELFF. Here the CDR3 DNA reads TGTGCCAGCAGCGTAGCTCTAGCGGGAGGGCCTCGGGACACCGGGGAGCTGTTTTTT.

This clone appeared a single time. This chain links TRBV11-2 with TRBJ2-7; TRBD1 is a possible D gene (6 bases). Germline V CDR1 and CDR2: SGHAT, FQNNGV. V gave up 0 bases and J gave up 1 base, with 10 bases separating them. This CDR3 contains 15 residues. CDR3 sequence reads: CASSLERGWSYEQYF. In DNA, the CDR3 is TGTGCCAGCAGCTTAGAGAGGGGGTGGTCCTACGAGCAGTACTTC.

The V gene is TRBV5-5, the J gene TRBJ1-2, with 7 bases that match TRBD1. This CDR3 has 15 residues. The germline gives CDR1 SGHKS, CDR2 YYEKEE (reference sequence). J was trimmed by 4 bases and V by 1 base; bases with no gene match: 7. The CDR3 DNA sequence: TGTGCCAGCAGCTTGTTGGCAGGGGGAGGCTATGGCTACACCTTC. This encodes CASSLLAGGGYGYTF. Using reference TRBV5-5 and TRBJ1-2 for the parts outside the CDR3, the full variable domain is DAGVTQSPTHLIKTRGQQVTLRCSPISGHKSVSWYQQVLGQGPQFIFQYYEKEERGRGNFPDRFSARQFPNYSSELNVNALLLGDSALYLCASSLLAGGGYGYTFGSGTRLTVV.

The V gene is TRBV11-2, the J gene TRBJ1-2, with D possibly matching TRBD1 (6 bases). The CDR3 extends over 12 amino acids. Germline loops: CDR1 SGHAT, CDR2 FQNNGV. Trimming pared 4 bases from V and 6 bases from J, leaving 9 bases between. CDR3 in amino acids: CASSWEGDGYTF. CDR3 nucleotide sequence: TGTGCCAGCAGCTGGGAGGGGGATGGCTACACCTTC.

This clone has only a few counts. The chain recombines TRBV2 with TRBJ1-6; 11 nucleotides line up with TRBD1. There are 15 residues in the CDR3. V lost 1 base, J lost 7 bases, and 0 bases stayed unmatched. Per the germline V gene, CDR1 is SNHLY and CDR2 is FYNNEI. CDR3 in amino acids: CASSEGTGGNSPLHF. CDR3 DNA: TGTGCCAGCAGTGAAGGGACAGGGGGCAATTCACCCCTCCACTTT.

The chain employs TRBV3-1 (or the pseudogene TRBV3-2) and TRBJ1-3, with a weak D call TRBD1 (5 bases). V lost 0 bases and J 0 bases, leaving 9 bases between the germline ends. The CDR3 has 16 amino acids. Germline CDR1 and CDR2: LGHDT and YNNKEL (reference sequence). CDR3: CASSQEDSYSGNTIYF. In DNA, the CDR3 is TGTGCCAGCAGCCAAGAAGACAGCTACTCTGGAAACACCATATATTTT.

The chain combines TRBV19 with TRBJ1-2; a weak D match, TRBD1 (6 bases). The CDR3 is made up of 14 amino acids. V lost 5 bases to trimming and J lost 8 bases, with 18 bases between them. The germline gives CDR1 LNHDA, CDR2 SQIVND (reference sequence). Here the CDR3 reads CASSPPNRVGGYTF. Written as DNA, the CDR3 is TGTGCCAGTAGTCCCCCCAACAGGGTGGGGGGCTACACCTTC.

The chain joins TRBV18 to TRBJ2-7, with D hard to call. Germline loops: CDR1 KGHSH, CDR2 LQKENI. The germline V and J ends were trimmed by 3 bases and 5 bases, with 5 bases remaining between them. There are 11 residues in the CDR3. CDR3 DNA sequence: TGTGCCAGCTCACCTGGGCACGAGCAGTACTTC. As protein: CASSPGHEQYF.

This clone came up once. CDR3 residues: CASSVGLAGGPSTDTQYF. CDR3 in DNA: TGTGCCAGCAGCGTGGGACTAGCGGGGGGCCCTAGCACAGATACGCAGTATTTT. The J gene is TRBJ2-3, the V gene TRBV9, with 15 bases that match TRBD2. Germline CDR1 and CDR2: SGDLS and YYNGEE. This CDR3 comprises 18 residues. The J segment lost 0 bases and the V segment lost 2 bases, leaving 4 bases of the junction unmatched. The full variable domain, completed using reference TRBV9 and TRBJ2-3, is DSGVTQTPKHLITATGQRVTLRCSPRSGDLSVYWYQQSLDQGLQFLIQYYNGEERAKGNILERFSAQQFPDLHSELNLSSLELGDSALYFCASSVGLAGGPSTDTQYFGPGTRLTVL.

The chain recombines TRBV6-2 or TRBV6-3 with TRBJ1-5; D is unclear. The CDR3 totals 16 residues. Trimming cost V 2 bases and J 0 bases, with 11 bases left between them. The V gene's germline CDR1 is MNHEY and CDR2 SVGEGT. In DNA, the CDR3 is TGTGCCAGCAGTTACGATTCCGGGTTTAGCAATCAGCCCCAGCATTTT. It codes for CASSYDSGFSNQPQHF.